This record concerns one TCR beta chain sequence. No antigen is known for it. The data are from a study of OX40 agonist ivuxolimab in advanced cancers. Study-level information: Cohort: 80% to 85% men, mean age 60, aged about 23 to 79. Under the entry rules, prior anti-PD-1, anti-PD-L1 or anti-CTLA-4 therapy was allowed, and 35% to 40% had some. Partial responses were achieved by three patients, of whom one had hepatocellular carcinoma and two had cutaneous melanoma.

Data came from immunoSEQ multiplex PCR; TCRdb stores just in-frame clones and leaves some out. Of about 81,000 clones detected, more than 85% appear once; the ten largest clones hold roughly 13%. Broader study findings: Individuals who were partial responders at 0.1-3.0 mg/kg had clonal expansion that ranked among the lowest.

The receptor's source is an adult with an advanced solid tumor such as melanoma, head and neck, liver or kidney cancer. The specimen was CD4+ or CD8+ T cells sorted from blood, collected in a trial of the OX40 agonist ivuxolimab.

CDR3 in DNA: TGTGCCAGCAGCTTAGTGGCCTTAGCCGGTGAAAAACTGTTTTTT. Its translation: CASSLVALAGEKLFF. This chain links TRBV7-9 with TRBJ1-4; D unclear. With 1 base removed from V and 7 bases from J, the gap between germline ends came to 13 bases. Germline lookup yields CDR1 SEHNR and CDR2 FQNEAQ (reference sequence). The CDR3 is 15 residues long.